This is a list of T cell receptor beta chains from one sample in a study of T cell responses to AZD1222 COVID-19 vaccine. Assay used: immunoSEQ multiplex PCR; TCRdb lists only in-frame clones, some missing. Of fewer than 120,000 clones in the sample, 85% to 95% were seen once. Source: peripheral blood, taken 28 days after the second AZD1222 dose. All receptors derive from an adult who received the AZD1222 COVID-19 vaccine. Both conserved end residues are part of each CDR3. Each record gives: clone size, V gene, D gene, J gene, CDR3 protein, CDR3 DNA. The D gene is left open where the match is weak. Expanded clones get a size class; other rows say once, few or many, or leave the size out.

>NA|TRBV5-1|TRBD1|TRBJ2-3
CASSDGTVSLTDTQYF
TGCGCCAGCAGCGACGGGACAGTGAGTCTAACAGATACGCAGTATTTT
>NA|TRBV7-9|NA|TRBJ2-7
CASSSTPGTDAWEQYF
TGTGCCAGCAGCTCCACCCCCGGGACTGACGCTTGGGAGCAGTACTTC
>NA|TRBV5-1|NA|TRBJ1-1
CASSLVWGRGDWNTEAFF
TGCGCCAGCAGCTTGGTTTGGGGTCGAGGTGATTGGAACACTGAAGCTTTCTTT
>NA|TRBV4-1|NA|TRBJ1-5
CASSQGTTVSNQPQHF
TGCGCCAGCAGCCAAGGGACTACAGTTAGCAATCAGCCCCAGCATTTT
>NA|TRBV7-6|TRBD2|TRBJ2-3
CASSFYSGGPQDTQYF
TGTGCCAGCAGCTTTTATAGCGGGGGGCCCCAAGATACGCAGTATTTT
>NA|TRBV12-3/TRBV12-4|NA|TRBJ1-1
CASSPGHNTEAFF
TGTGCCAGCAGTCCCGGACATAACACTGAAGCTTTCTTT
>NA|TRBV6-5|NA|TRBJ1-6
CASRVGVNSPLHF
TGTGCCAGCAGAGTAGGGGTTAATTCACCCCTCCACTTT
>NA|TRBV6-6|NA|TRBJ1-2
CASQTLGGYTF
TGTGCCAGTCAGACTTTAGGCGGCTACACCTTC
>NA|TRBV5-6|TRBD1|TRBJ1-2
CASSLGQGASYGYTF
TGTGCCAGCAGCTTGGGACAGGGCGCATCATATGGCTACACCTTC
>NA|TRBV12-2|NA|TRBJ2-3
CASRSTRTDTQYF
TGTGCAAGTCGCTCGACCCGGACAGATACGCAGTATTTT
>NA|TRBV24-1|TRBD1|TRBJ1-5
CATSDLPDRAWLQPQHF
TGTGCCACCAGTGATTTGCCGGACAGGGCATGGTTACAGCCCCAGCATTTT
>NA|TRBV14|NA|TRBJ1-4
CASIPTRSANEKLFF
TGTGCCAGCATCCCAACGCGGTCGGCTAATGAAAAACTGTTTTTT
>NA|TRBV3-1/TRBV3-2|NA|TRBJ2-7
CASSQDSIYPFYEQYF
TGTGCCAGCAGCCAAGATTCAATTTATCCTTTCTACGAGCAGTACTTC
>NA|TRBV7-9|NA|TRBJ1-2
CASSSYLSTNYGYTF
TGTGCCAGCAGCTCATATCTGTCTACTAACTATGGCTACACCTTC
>NA|TRBV18|NA|TRBJ2-7
CASSLTSYEQYF
TGTGCCAGCTCACTAACTTCTTACGAGCAGTACTTC
>NA|TRBV5-3|TRBD1|TRBJ1-2
CARSLDCGTGGYYGYTF
TGTGCCAGAAGCTTGGATTGCGGGACAGGGGGCTACTATGGCTACACCTTC
>NA|TRBV7-6|NA|TRBJ1-6
CASSFTNSPLHF
TGTGCCAGCAGCTTTACGAATTCACCCCTCCACTTT
>NA|TRBV13|NA|TRBJ1-2
CASSLEGMYGYTF
TGTGCCAGCAGCTTAGAGGGAATGTATGGCTACACCTTC
>NA|TRBV6-4|NA|TRBJ2-1
CASSDTWSSYNEQFF
TGTGCCAGCAGCGATACTTGGAGCTCCTACAATGAGCAGTTCTTC
>once|TRBV6-5|TRBD2|TRBJ2-7
CASGDLGLLYEQYF
TGTGCCAGCGGGGATCTGGGACTACTCTACGAGCAGTACTTC
>NA|TRBV5-1|TRBD1|TRBJ1-2
CASSPGTAGGWDGYTF
TGCGCCAGCAGCCCCGGGACAGCCGGCGGATGGGATGGCTACACCTTC
>NA|TRBV6-5|NA|TRBJ1-4
CASSPHPIGNEKLFF
TGTGCCAGCAGTCCTCACCCGATCGGGAATGAAAAACTGTTTTTT
>NA|TRBV5-1|NA|TRBJ2-5
CASSLTTGKETQYF
TGCGCCAGCAGCTTGACGACGGGGAAAGAGACCCAGTACTTC
>NA|TRBV3-1/TRBV3-2|NA|TRBJ2-1
CASKAGSSYNEQFF
TGTGCCAGCAAGGCGGGGAGCTCCTACAATGAGCAGTTCTTC
>NA|TRBV12-5|NA|TRBJ2-1
CASGAPGEGAYNEQFF
TGTGCTAGTGGAGCCCCCGGGGAGGGGGCCTACAATGAGCAGTTCTTC
>once|TRBV5-1|TRBD2|TRBJ2-1
CASSEAGGHNEQFF
TGCGCCAGCAGCGAAGCGGGGGGCCACAATGAGCAGTTCTTC
>NA|TRBV6-5|TRBD1|TRBJ2-7
CASSLGQGSSYEQYF
TGTGCCAGCAGTCTCGGACAGGGGAGCTCCTACGAGCAGTACTTC
>NA|TRBV27|NA|TRBJ1-3
CASSLRDPNSGNTIYF
TGTGCCAGCAGTTTGCGGGATCCTAACTCTGGAAACACCATATATTTT
>NA|TRBV12-5|NA|TRBJ1-2
CASGLVPRGYTF
TGTGCTAGTGGTTTGGTACCCAGGGGCTACACCTTC
>NA|TRBV18|TRBD2|TRBJ2-2
CASSHTGGFGTGELFF
TGTGCCAGCTCCCATACGGGGGGTTTCGGAACCGGGGAGCTGTTTTTT
>NA|TRBV3-1/TRBV3-2|TRBD2|TRBJ2-1
CASSKTSHYNEQFF
TGTGCCAGCAGTAAGACTAGCCACTACAATGAGCAGTTCTTC
>NA|TRBV6-5|TRBD2|TRBJ2-1
CATHPGLASIEGFF
TGTGCCACGCATCCGGGACTAGCGTCGATCGAAGGGTTCTTC